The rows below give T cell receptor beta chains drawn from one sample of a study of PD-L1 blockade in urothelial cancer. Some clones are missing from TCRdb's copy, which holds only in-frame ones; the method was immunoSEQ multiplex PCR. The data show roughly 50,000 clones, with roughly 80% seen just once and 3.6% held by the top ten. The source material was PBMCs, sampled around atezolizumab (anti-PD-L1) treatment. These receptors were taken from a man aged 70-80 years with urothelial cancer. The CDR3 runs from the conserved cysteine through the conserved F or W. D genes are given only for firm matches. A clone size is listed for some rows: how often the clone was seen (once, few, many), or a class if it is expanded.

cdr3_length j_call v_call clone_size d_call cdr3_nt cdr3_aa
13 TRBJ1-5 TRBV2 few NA TGTGCCAGCAGTGACGGTCGCGGGGTGGCCCAGCATTTT CASSDGRGVAQHF
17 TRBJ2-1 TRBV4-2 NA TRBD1 TGTGCCAGCAGCCCCTTGGAAGGGGGCCTGACCAACAATGAGCAGTTCTTC CASSPLEGGLTNNEQFF
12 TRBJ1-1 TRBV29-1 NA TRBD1 TGCAGTGGGGGACAGGGGGACACTGAAGCTTTCTTT CSGGQGDTEAFF
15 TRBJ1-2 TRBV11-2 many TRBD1 TGTGCCAGCAGCCGTACAGACAGGGAAGGGTATGGCTACACCTTC CASSRTDREGYGYTF
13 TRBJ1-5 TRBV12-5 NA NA TGTGCTAGTGGTTTGGTCGGCAATCAGCCCCAGCATTTT CASGLVGNQPQHF
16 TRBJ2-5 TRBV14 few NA TGTGCCAGCAGCCTCCTACAGGGCGTCCCGTCCGAGACCCAGTACTTC CASSLLQGVPSETQYF
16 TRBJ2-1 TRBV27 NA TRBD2 TGTGCCAGCAGCACGCTAGCGGGAGACTCCTACAATGAGCAGTTCTTC CASSTLAGDSYNEQFF
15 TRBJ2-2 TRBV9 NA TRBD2 TGTGCCAGCAGCGTAGGCGGGAGCAACACCGGGGAGCTGTTTTTT CASSVGGSNTGELFF
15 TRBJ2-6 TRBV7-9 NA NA TGTGCCAGCAGCCGGTCGATTAGTGGGGCCAACGTCCTGACTTTC CASSRSISGANVLTF
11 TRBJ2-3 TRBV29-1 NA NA TGCAGCGTTGGGGGGGGCGGAACGCAGTATTTT CSVGGGGTQYF
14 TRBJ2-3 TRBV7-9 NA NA TGTGCCAGCAGCCCGCTGTCACAGCGGGATACGCAGTATTTT CASSPLSQRDTQYF
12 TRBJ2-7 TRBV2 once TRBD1 TGTGCCAGCAGCGGGGACAGGGGCGAGCAGTACTTC CASSGDRGEQYF
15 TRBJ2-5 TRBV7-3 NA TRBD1 TGTGCCAGCAGCCTACTGACAGGGGCTAGAGAGACCCAGTACTTC CASSLLTGARETQYF
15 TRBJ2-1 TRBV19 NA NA TGTGCCAGTAGTATCGCGGCGAACTCCTACAATGAGCAGTTCTTC CASSIAANSYNEQFF